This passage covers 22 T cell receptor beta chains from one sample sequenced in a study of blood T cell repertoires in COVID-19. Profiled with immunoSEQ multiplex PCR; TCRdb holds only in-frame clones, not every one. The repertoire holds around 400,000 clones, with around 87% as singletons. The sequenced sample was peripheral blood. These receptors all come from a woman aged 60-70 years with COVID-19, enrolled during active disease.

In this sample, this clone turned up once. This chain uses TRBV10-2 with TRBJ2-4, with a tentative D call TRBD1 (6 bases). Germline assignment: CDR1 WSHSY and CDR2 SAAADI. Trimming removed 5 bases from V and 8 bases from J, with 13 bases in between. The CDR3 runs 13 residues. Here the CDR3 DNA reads TGCGCCAGCAGTAGCGAGGGGGTGCACATTCAGTACTTC. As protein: CASSSEGVHIQYF.

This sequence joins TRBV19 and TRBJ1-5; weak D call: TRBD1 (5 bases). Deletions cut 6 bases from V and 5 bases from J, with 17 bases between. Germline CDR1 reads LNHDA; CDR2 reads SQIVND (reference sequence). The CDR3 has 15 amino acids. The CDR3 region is CASRDGQALHQPQHF. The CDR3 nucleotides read TGTGCCAGTAGGGACGGACAAGCTCTCCATCAGCCCCAGCATTTT.

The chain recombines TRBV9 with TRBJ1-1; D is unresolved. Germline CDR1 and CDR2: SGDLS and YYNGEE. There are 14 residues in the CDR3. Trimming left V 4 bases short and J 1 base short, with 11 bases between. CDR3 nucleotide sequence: TGTGCCAGCAGCTCTCTGACGGGGAACACTGAAGCTTTCTTT. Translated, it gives CASSSLTGNTEAFF.

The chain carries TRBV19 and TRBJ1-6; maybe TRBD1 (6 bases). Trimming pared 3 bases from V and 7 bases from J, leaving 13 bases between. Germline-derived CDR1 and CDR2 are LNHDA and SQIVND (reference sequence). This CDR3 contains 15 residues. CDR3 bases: TGTGCCAGTAGTATTGAGGACAGAAGAAATTCACCCCTCCACTTT. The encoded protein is CASSIEDRRNSPLHF.

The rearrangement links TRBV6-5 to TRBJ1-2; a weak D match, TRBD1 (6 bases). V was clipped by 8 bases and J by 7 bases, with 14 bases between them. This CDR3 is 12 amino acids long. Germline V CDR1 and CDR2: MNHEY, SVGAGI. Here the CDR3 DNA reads TGTGCCAGCGGAGCAGGGGTAGGTGGCTACACCTTC. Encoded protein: CASGAGVGGYTF.

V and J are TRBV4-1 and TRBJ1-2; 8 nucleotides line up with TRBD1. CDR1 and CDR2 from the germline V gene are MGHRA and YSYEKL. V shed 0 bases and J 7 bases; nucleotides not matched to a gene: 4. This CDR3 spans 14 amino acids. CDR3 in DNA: TGCGCCAGCAGCCAAGAAACAGACAGGGGTGGCTACACCTTC. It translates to CASSQETDRGGYTF.

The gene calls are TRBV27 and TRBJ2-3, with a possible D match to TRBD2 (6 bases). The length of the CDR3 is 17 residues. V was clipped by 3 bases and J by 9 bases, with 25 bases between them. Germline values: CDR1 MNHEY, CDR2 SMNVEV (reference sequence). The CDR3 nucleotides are TGTGCCAGCAGTTTGGGCGGGACCCACCCTCCTCTAAGGACGCAGTATTTT. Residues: CASSLGGTHPPLRTQYF.

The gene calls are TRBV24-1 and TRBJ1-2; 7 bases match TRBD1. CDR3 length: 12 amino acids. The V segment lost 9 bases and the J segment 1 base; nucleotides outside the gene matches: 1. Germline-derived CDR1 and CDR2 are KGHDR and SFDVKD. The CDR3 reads CATRDSNYGYTF. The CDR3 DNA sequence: TGTGCCACCCGGGACAGTAACTATGGCTACACCTTC.

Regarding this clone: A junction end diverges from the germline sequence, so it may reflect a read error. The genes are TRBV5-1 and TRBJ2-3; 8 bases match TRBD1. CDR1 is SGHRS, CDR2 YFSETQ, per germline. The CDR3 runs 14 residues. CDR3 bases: TGCGCCAGCGAATGGGCAGGGGGCACGGATACGCAGTATTTT. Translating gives CASEWAGGTDTQYF.

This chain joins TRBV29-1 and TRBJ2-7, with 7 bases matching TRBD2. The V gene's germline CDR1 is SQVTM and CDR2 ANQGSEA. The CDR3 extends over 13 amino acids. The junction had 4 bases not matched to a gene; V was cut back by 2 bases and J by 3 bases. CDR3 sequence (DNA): TGCAGCGTTGAATCGGGGACTAACTACGAGCAGTACTTC. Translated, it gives CSVESGTNYEQYF.

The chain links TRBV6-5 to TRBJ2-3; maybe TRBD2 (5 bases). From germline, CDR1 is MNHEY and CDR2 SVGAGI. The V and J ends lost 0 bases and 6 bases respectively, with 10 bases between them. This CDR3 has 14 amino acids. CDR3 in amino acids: CASSYSPGDDTQYF. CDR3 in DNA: TGTGCCAGCAGTTACTCCCCCGGGGATGATACGCAGTATTTT.

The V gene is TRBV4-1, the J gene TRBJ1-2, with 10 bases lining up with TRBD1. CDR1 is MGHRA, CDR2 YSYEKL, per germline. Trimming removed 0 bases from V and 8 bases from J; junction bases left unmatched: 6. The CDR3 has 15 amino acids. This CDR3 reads CASSQDRQGARGYTF. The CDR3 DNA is TGCGCCAGCAGCCAAGATAGACAGGGGGCTAGAGGCTACACCTTC.

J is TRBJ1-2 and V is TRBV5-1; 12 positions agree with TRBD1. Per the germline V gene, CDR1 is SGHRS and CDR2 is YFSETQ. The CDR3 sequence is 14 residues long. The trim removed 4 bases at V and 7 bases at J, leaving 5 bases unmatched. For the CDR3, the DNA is TGCGCCAGCAGCCCGGGGACAGGGGGCTCTGGCTACACCTTC. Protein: CASSPGTGGSGYTF.

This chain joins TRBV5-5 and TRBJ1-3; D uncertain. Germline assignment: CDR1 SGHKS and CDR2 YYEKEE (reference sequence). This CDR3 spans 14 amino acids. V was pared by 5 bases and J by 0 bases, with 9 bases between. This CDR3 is CASSQVLSGNTIYF. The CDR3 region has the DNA TGTGCCAGCAGTCAGGTGCTCTCTGGAAACACCATATATTTT.

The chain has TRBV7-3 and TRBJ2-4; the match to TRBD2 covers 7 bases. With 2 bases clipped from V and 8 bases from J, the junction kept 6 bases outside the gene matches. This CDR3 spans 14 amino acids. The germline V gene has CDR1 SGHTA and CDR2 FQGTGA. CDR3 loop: CASSLGQGRDIQYF. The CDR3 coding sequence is TGTGCCAGCAGCTTAGGACAAGGGAGGGACATTCAGTACTTC.

CDR3 loop: CAWSVLAGDYGYTF. In nucleotides, the CDR3 is TGTGCCTGGAGTGTATTGGCAGGGGACTATGGCTACACCTTC. The rearrangement joins TRBV30 to TRBJ1-2, with TRBD1 as a possible D gene (6 bases). The V gene's germline CDR1 is GTSNPN and CDR2 SVGIG (reference sequence). The V and J ends lost 0 bases and 3 bases respectively, with 11 bases between them. The CDR3 contains 14 residues.

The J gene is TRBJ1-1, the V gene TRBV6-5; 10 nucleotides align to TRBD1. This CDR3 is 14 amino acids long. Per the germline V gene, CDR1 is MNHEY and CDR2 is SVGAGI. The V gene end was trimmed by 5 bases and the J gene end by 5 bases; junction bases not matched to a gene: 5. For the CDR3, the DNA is TGTGCCAGCAGTCGGACAGGGGGGGGAACTGAAGCTTTCTTT. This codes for CASSRTGGGTEAFF.

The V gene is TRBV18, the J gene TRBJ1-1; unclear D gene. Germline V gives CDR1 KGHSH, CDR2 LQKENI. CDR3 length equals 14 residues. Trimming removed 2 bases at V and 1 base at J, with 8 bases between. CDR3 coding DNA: TGTGCCAGCTCACCAGGACTGGCGAACACTGAAGCTTTCTTT. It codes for CASSPGLANTEAFF.

The CDR3, as DNA: TGTGCCAGCAGCCGGACAGGTAGCAATCAGCCCCAGCATTTT. Encoded protein: CASSRTGSNQPQHF. This sequence joins TRBV5-8 and TRBJ1-5; 7 bases fit TRBD1. The CDR3 is 14 amino acids. With V trimmed by 4 bases and J by 0 bases, 1 base remained unmatched. Germline assignment: CDR1 SGHTS and CDR2 YDEGEE.

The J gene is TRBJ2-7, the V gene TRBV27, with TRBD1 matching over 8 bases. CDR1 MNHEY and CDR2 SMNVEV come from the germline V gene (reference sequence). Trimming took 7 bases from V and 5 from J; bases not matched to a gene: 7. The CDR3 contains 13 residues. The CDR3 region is CASNLGQGHEQYF. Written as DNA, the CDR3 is TGTGCCAGCAACCTCGGACAGGGACACGAGCAGTACTTC.

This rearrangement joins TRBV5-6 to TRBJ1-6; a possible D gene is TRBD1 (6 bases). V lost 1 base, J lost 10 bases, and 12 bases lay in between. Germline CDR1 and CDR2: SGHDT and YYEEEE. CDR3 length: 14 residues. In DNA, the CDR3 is TGTGCCAGCAGCTTGACAGGGAAAAAATCACCCCTCCACTTT. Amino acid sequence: CASSLTGKKSPLHF.

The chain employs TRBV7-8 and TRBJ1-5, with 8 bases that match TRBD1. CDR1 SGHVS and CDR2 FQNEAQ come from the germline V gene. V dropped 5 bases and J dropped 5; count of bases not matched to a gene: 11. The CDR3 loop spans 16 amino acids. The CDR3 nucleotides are TGTGCCAGCAGCCGCTTAGGGGACAGGACTCATCAGCCCCAGCATTTT. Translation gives CASSRLGDRTHQPQHF.